One T cell receptor beta chain is described in this entry. What it binds is unknown. V was clipped by 4 bases and J by 9 bases; unmatched bases: 9. This CDR3 spans 15 amino acids. Per germline, CDR1 SGHRS and CDR2 YFSETQ. Clones were sequenced by immunoSEQ multiplex PCR, and TCRdb holds only the in-frame ones, with some missing. The table has about 100,000 clones, under 97% seen once. This sample is part of a study of cytomegalovirus exposure and HLA in healthy donors. Study-wide findings and caveats: Cytomegalovirus association was listed for about 180 TCR beta chains. Subsequent analysis found a tendency for first-cohort TCR clusters to co-occur within the 110 or so validation repertoires.

The sample consisted of PBMCs. The clonotype comes from a woman aged 18-30 years in good health and CMV-seronegative. The gene calls are TRBV5-1 and TRBJ1-6; 8 bases align to TRBD1. As DNA, the CDR3 is TGCGCCAGCAGCCCCCTCGGCAGGGGGCTTTCACCCCTCCACTTT. It yields the protein CASSPLGRGLSPLHF.